These 20 T cell receptor beta chains were sequenced from one sample in a study of Ad26.COV2.S vaccination and SARS-CoV-2 variants (dated by TCRdb to the early 2020s). Library preparation used the immunoSEQ multiplex PCR assay. TCRdb re-hosts the immuneACCESS table, in-frame sequences only. Its copies lack some clones; in the studies checked, an unresolved V gene accounts for under half of them, and the cause for the rest is not known. Present in this sample are about 460,000 clones, around 89% of which were seen just once. 1.7% of the sample is taken by the ten largest. Per the publication, the treatment or condition label means: 15 to 20 received Ad26.COV2.S at low or high dose, single or two shots; 5 received placebo; per-sample allocation not given. For vaccine and placebo recipients, the sequenced repertoires came from samples collected on day 63 after the first injection. The sequencing here drew on peripheral blood, taken in a trial of Ad26.COV2.S vaccine versus placebo. Receptors were obtained from a person between 18 and 65 years old who received the Ad26.COV2.S COVID-19 vaccine or a placebo.

The CDR3 DNA reads TGTGCCAGCAGCTTAGGCGGTAGTGCGAACACTGAAGCTTTCTTT. Translating gives CASSLGGSANTEAFF. The chain has TRBV11-1 and TRBJ1-1; no clear D gene. Germline V gives CDR1 SGHAT, CDR2 FQDESV (reference sequence). The V end was cut by 1 base, the J end by 1 base, with 10 bases between. The CDR3 runs 15 residues.

The chain has TRBV18 and TRBJ2-7; 9 nucleotides match TRBD1. With V trimmed by 6 bases and J by 5 bases, 8 bases remained unmatched. Germline V gene data show CDR1 as KGHSH and CDR2 as LQKENI. The CDR3 has 14 residues. This CDR3 is CASSRPGTGNEQYF. The CDR3 nucleotides are TGTGCCAGCTCTCGTCCCGGGACAGGGAACGAGCAGTACTTC.

The V gene is TRBV7-6, the J gene TRBJ1-4; 9 bases are a match to TRBD1. Germline V gene sequence: CDR1 SGHVS, CDR2 FNYEAQ. The CDR3 is 16 amino acids. V lost 5 bases, J lost 7 bases, and 11 bases stayed unmatched. DNA of the CDR3: TGTGCCAGCAGCCGTCCAACCGGGACAGGGCGTGAAAAACTGTTTTTT. It translates to CASSRPTGTGREKLFF.

This chain links TRBV5-6 with TRBJ1-1; D gene unclear. The germline V gene encodes CDR1 SGHDT and CDR2 YYEEEE. This CDR3 is built from 12 residues. The germline V and J ends were trimmed by 4 bases and 4 bases, with 8 bases remaining between them. CDR3 coding DNA: TGTGCCAGCAGCGCCGATGTCACTGAAGCTTTCTTT. It encodes CASSADVTEAFF.

The chain has TRBV2 and TRBJ1-1; 8 nucleotides agree with TRBD1. After removal of 6 bases from V and 9 bases from J, the junction contained 12 bases not matched to a gene. Germline assignment: CDR1 SNHLY and CDR2 FYNNEI. The CDR3 covers 14 residues. The CDR3 bases are TGTGCCAGCAGGAGGGCAGGGGGCGGGCGGAAAGCTTTCTTT. This encodes CASRRAGGGRKAFF.

V and J are TRBV25-1 and TRBJ2-1; 10 nucleotides line up with TRBD2. This CDR3 has 16 residues. The J segment lost 2 bases and the V segment lost 3 bases, leaving 4 bases of the junction unmatched. Germline CDR1 reads MGHDK; CDR2 reads SYGVNS. The CDR3: CASSELAGATYNEQFF. In nucleotides, the CDR3 is TGTGCCAGCAGTGAGCTAGCGGGAGCGACCTACAATGAGCAGTTCTTC. Based on the CDR3 plus reference TRBV25-1 and TRBJ2-1, the full variable domain is EADIYQTPRYLVIGTGKKITLECSQTMGHDKMYWYQQDPGMELHLIHYSYGVNSTEKGDLSSESTVSRIRTEHFPLTLESARPSHTSQYLCASSELAGATYNEQFFGPGTRLTVL.

This clone was recorded once. This chain links TRBV7-6 with TRBJ1-2; no clear D. This CDR3 contains 15 residues. Trimming cost V 6 bases and J 7 bases, with 21 bases left between them. Germline CDR1 is SGHVS and CDR2 is FNYEAQ. CDR3 sequence reads: CASSPSGSLYSGYTF. The CDR3 bases are TGTGCCAGCAGTCCTTCCGGGTCTTTATACTCTGGCTACACCTTC. Based on the CDR3 plus reference TRBV7-6 and TRBJ1-2, the full variable domain is GAGVSQSPRYKVTKRGQDVALRCDPISGHVSLYWYRQALGQGPEFLTYFNYEAQQDKSGLPNDRFSAERPEGSISTLTIQRTEQRDSAMYRCASSPSGSLYSGYTFGSGTRLTVV.

Note on this clone: The same CDR3 can be traced to other DNA sequences in this sample. V gene TRBV6-5 combines with J gene TRBJ1-1; D is unclear. The CDR3 totals 13 residues. Germline CDR1 and CDR2: MNHEY and SVGAGI. V lost 0 bases, J lost 5 bases, and 7 bases lay in between. The CDR3 DNA reads TGTGCCAGCAGTTACTCTGGCGGGACTGAAGCTTTCTTT. Protein product: CASSYSGGTEAFF.

The V gene is TRBV11-2, the J gene TRBJ2-7; the match to TRBD1 covers 9 bases. V lost 1 base and J lost 5; bases outside the gene matches: 6. The CDR3 loop spans 15 amino acids. The germline V gene has CDR1 SGHAT and CDR2 FQNNGV. CDR3 sequence reads: CASSLGQGVYHEQYF. The CDR3, as DNA: TGTGCCAGCAGCTTAGGACAGGGGGTATATCACGAGCAGTACTTC. Combining the CDR3 with reference TRBV11-2 and TRBJ2-7 gives the whole variable domain EAGVAQSPRYKIIEKRQSVAFWCNPISGHATLYWYQQILGQGPKLLIQFQNNGVVDDSQLPKDRFSAERLKGVDSTLKIQPAKLEDSAVYLCASSLGQGVYHEQYFGPGTRLTVT.

The chain couples TRBV28 to TRBJ1-2; D unclear. Germline V CDR1 and CDR2: MDHEN, SYDVKM. Trimming cost V 2 bases and J 9 bases, with 13 bases left between them. CDR3 length equals 13 residues. This chain's CDR3 is CASSLTRGESYTF. In nucleotides, the CDR3 is TGTGCCAGCAGTTTAACTCGCGGGGAGAGCTACACCTTC.

This chain joins TRBV24-1 and TRBJ2-3, with 8 bases fitting TRBD2. The germline CDR1 and CDR2 sequences are KGHDR and SFDVKD. With V trimmed by 3 bases and J by 0 bases, 13 bases remained unmatched. CDR3 length equals 19 residues. In DNA, the CDR3 is TGTGCCACCAGTGATAGGACTAGCAGGGATCCTGGGAGCACAGATACGCAGTATTTT. Its protein product is CATSDRTSRDPGSTDTQYF.

This chain links TRBV18 with TRBJ1-2; maybe TRBD1 (6 bases). The germline V and J ends were trimmed by 2 bases and 2 bases, with 18 bases remaining between them. The CDR3 is 17 amino acids. Germline V lookup: CDR1 KGHSH, CDR2 LQKENI. CDR3: CASSPSPPGRGNYGYTF. CDR3 nucleotide sequence: TGTGCCAGCTCACCATCTCCCCCCGGGAGGGGGAACTATGGCTACACCTTC.

J is TRBJ2-3 and V is TRBV24-1, with a tentative D call TRBD1 (6 bases). The ends were cut back, 4 bases at V and 12 bases at J, with 16 bases in the middle. Looked up from germline, CDR1 is KGHDR and CDR2 is SFDVKD. This CDR3 has 13 residues. The CDR3 nucleotides read TGTGCCACCAGTGACCCTCCACAGGGATTACAGTATTTT. It is translated as CATSDPPQGLQYF.

The J gene is TRBJ2-6, the V gene TRBV5-1; D remains ambiguous. The CDR3 has 14 amino acids. Germline loops: CDR1 SGHRS, CDR2 YFSETQ. V was shortened by 3 bases and J by 0 bases, with 4 bases between the two germline ends. The CDR3 loop is CASSSSSGANVLTF. The CDR3, as DNA: TGCGCCAGCAGCTCGTCCTCTGGGGCCAACGTCCTGACTTTC.

This rearrangement joins TRBV28 to TRBJ2-1; 10 bases align to TRBD2. Germline assignment: CDR1 MDHEN and CDR2 SYDVKM. The CDR3 length is 17 residues. V shed 4 bases and J 7 bases; nucleotides not matched to a gene: 13. CDR3 region: CASSSAGSGRASNEQFF. In DNA, the CDR3 is TGTGCCAGCAGTTCCGCCGGAAGCGGGAGGGCATCGAATGAGCAGTTCTTC. Drawing the rest from reference TRBV28 and TRBJ2-1, the complete variable domain is DVKVTQSSRYLVKRTGEKVFLECVQDMDHENMFWYRQDPGLGLRLIYFSYDVKMKEKGDIPEGYSVSREKKERFSLILESASTNQTSMYLCASSSAGSGRASNEQFFGPGTRLTVL.

This rearrangement joins TRBV6-5 to TRBJ1-2; tentatively, D is TRBD1 (6 bases). CDR3 size: 15 residues. Germline V gives CDR1 MNHEY, CDR2 SVGAGI. Trimming cost V 6 bases and J 0 bases, with 14 bases left between them. DNA for the CDR3: TGTGCCAGCAGGAAACCGGGACACCCTAACTATGGCTACACCTTC. This codes for CASRKPGHPNYGYTF.

The chain is built from TRBV2 and TRBJ2-3; D possibly corresponds to TRBD1 (6 bases). Germline V gives CDR1 SNHLY, CDR2 FYNNEI. The CDR3 contains 15 residues. The germline V and J ends were trimmed by 7 bases and 0 bases, with 14 bases remaining between them. The CDR3 DNA reads as TGTGCCAGCATCACCCAGGGGTCTAGCACAGATACGCAGTATTTT. This encodes CASITQGSSTDTQYF.

The V call is TRBV10-3, the J call TRBJ1-4; 7 bases map to TRBD1. The germline V gene encodes CDR1 ENHRY and CDR2 SYGVKD. V was pared by 3 bases and J by 8 bases, with 6 bases of the junction left unmatched. The length of the CDR3 is 14 residues. For the CDR3, the DNA is TGTGCCATCAGTGATGCCAGGGGGGACGAAAAACTGTTTTTT. Its protein product is CAISDARGDEKLFF.

The J gene is TRBJ2-7, the V gene TRBV6-5, with 8 bases identical to TRBD1. The length of the CDR3 is 15 residues. Trimming removed 4 bases from V and 4 bases from J; junction bases left unmatched: 9. Germline lookup yields CDR1 MNHEY and CDR2 SVGAGI. Written as DNA, the CDR3 is TGTGCCAGCAGTTCCGCAGACAGGGGAATTTACGAGCAGTACTTC. It yields the protein CASSSADRGIYEQYF.

J is TRBJ1-2 and V is TRBV20-1; weak D call: TRBD1 (5 bases). V was clipped by 3 bases and J by 7 bases, with 18 bases between them. The V gene's germline CDR1 is DFQATT and CDR2 SNEGSKA (reference sequence). The CDR3 is 14 amino acids. CDR3 DNA sequence: TGCAGTGCTAGTCCCCGAGGGGCCCTGTTTGGCTACACCTTC. Translating it yields CSASPRGALFGYTF.